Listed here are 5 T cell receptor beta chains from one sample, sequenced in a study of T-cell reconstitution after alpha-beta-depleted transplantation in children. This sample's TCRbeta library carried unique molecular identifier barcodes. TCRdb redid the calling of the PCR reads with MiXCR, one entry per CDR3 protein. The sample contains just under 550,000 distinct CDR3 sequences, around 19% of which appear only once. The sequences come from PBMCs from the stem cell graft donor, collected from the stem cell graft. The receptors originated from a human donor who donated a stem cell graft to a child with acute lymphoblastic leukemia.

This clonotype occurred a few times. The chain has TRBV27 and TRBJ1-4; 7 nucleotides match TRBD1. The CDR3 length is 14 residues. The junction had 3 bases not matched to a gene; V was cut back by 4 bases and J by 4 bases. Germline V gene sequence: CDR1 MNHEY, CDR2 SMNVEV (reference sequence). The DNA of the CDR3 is TGTGCCAGCAGTTCCCGACAGGGTAATGAAAAACTGTTTTTT. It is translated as CASSSRQGNEKLFF.

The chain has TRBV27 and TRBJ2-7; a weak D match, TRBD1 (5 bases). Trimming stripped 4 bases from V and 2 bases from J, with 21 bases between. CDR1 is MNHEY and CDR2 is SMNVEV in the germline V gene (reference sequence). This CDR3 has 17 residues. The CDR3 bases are TGTGCCAGCAGTTCACCGGCCCTCACAGGTAGTCCCTACGAGCAGTACTTC. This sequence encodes CASSSPALTGSPYEQYF.

CDR3 loop: CASSPGGPPQGTLHF. CDR3 nucleotide sequence: TGCGCCAGCAGCCCCGGGGGGCCCCCCCAGGGAACCCTCCACTTT. V is TRBV5-1 and J is TRBJ1-6; tentative D call: TRBD1 (6 bases). Trimming removed 4 bases from V and 14 bases from J, with 22 bases in between. Per germline, CDR1 SGHRS and CDR2 YFSETQ. The CDR3 covers 15 residues. The complete variable domain, with remaining parts taken from reference TRBV5-1 and TRBJ1-6, reads KAGVTQTPRYLIKTRGQQVTLSCSPISGHRSVSWYQQTPGQGLQFLFEYFSETQRNKGNFPGRFSGRQFSNSRSEMNVSTLELGDSALYLCASSPGGPPQGTLHFGNGTRLTVT.

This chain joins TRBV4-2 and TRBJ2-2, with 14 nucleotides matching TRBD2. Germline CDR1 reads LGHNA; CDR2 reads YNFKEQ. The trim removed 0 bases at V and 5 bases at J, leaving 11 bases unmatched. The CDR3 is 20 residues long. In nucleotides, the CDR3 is TGTGCCAGCAGCCAAGAGCCGGCGGGACTAGCGGGAGAGGGTACCGGGGAGCTGTTTTTT. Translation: CASSQEPAGLAGEGTGELFF.

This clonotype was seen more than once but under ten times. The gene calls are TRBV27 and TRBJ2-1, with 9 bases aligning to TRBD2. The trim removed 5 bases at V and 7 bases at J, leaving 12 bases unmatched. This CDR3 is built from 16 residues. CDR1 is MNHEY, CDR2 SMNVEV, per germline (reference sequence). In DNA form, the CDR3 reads TGTGCCAGCAGTGGGGTGACTAGCGGAACAGGGAATGAGCAGTTCTTC. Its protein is CASSGVTSGTGNEQFF.